The present TCR beta chain was sequenced within a study of beta chain features in type 1 diabetes. This clone has only a few counts. The study reverse transcribed the entire isolated RNA, so it sequenced expressed TCRB transcripts. Only in-frame clones appear in the TCRdb table, and some are missing; sequencing was by immunoSEQ multiplex PCR. The sample lists hundreds of thousands of clones; 15% were seen once. Purities over 98% were achieved in all sorted populations. Sequenced material: naive CD4+ T cells from blood. The sequence came from a man aged 18 to 30 in good health.

The CDR3 DNA is TGCGCCAGCAGCCCCACACAGGGGCTACACAATGAGCAGTTCTTC. It codes for CASSPTQGLHNEQFF. The chain joins TRBV4-3 to TRBJ2-1, with 7 bases fitting TRBD1. CDR3 size: 15 residues. Unmatched junction bases numbered 8, after V lost 4 bases and J lost 5 bases. CDR1 LGHNA and CDR2 YSLEER come from the germline V gene.